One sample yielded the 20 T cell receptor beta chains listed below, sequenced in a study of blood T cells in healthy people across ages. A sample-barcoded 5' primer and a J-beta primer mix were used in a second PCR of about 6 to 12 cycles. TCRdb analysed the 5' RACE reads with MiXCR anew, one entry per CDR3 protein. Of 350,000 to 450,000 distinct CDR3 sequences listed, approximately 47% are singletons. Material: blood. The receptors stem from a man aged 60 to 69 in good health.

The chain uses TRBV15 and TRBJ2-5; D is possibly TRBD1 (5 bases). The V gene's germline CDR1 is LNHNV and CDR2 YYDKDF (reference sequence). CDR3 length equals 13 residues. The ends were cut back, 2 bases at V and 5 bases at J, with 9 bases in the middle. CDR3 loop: CATSRPSGETQYF. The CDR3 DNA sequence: TGTGCCACCAGCAGACCATCAGGGGAGACCCAGTACTTC.

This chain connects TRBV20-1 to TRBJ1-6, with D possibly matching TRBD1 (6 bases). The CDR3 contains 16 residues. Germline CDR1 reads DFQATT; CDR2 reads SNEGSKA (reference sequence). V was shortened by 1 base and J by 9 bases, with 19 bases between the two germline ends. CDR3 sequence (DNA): TGCAGTGCTAGAGGACAGGCAGCCTCTCTTGGTTCACCCCTCCACTTT. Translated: CSARGQAASLGSPLHF.

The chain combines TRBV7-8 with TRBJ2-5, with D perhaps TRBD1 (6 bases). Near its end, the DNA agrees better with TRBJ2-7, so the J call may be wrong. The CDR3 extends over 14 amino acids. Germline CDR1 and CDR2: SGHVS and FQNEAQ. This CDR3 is CASSLAYGGGEQYF. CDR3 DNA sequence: TGTGCCAGCAGCTTAGCGTATGGGGGCGGCGAGCAGTACTTC.

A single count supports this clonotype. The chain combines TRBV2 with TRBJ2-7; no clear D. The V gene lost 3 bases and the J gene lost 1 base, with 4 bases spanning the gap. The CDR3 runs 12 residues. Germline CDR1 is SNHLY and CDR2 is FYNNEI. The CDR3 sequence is CASSDLSYEQYF. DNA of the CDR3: TGTGCCAGCAGTGATTTGTCCTACGAGCAGTACTTC. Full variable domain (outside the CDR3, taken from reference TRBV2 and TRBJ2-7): EPEVTQTPSHQVTQMGQEVILRCVPISNHLYFYWYRQILGQKVEFLVSFYNNEISEKSEIFDDQFSVERPDGSNFTLKIRSTKLEDSAMYFCASSDLSYEQYFGPGTRLTVT.

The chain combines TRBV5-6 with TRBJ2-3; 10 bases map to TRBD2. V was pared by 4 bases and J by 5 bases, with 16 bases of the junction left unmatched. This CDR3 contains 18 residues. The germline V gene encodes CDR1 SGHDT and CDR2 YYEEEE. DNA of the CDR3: TGTGCCAGCAGCCTAGCTACGGGCAGCGGGGGGGCCCAAGATACGCAGTATTTT. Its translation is CASSLATGSGGAQDTQYF.

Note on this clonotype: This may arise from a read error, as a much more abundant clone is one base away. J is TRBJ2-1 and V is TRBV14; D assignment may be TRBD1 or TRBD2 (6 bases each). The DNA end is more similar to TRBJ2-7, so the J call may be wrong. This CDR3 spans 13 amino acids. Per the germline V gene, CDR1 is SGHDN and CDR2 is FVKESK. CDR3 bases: TGTGCCAGCAGCCGGGGGGCCTCCCACGAGCAGTACTTC. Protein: CASSRGASHEQYF.

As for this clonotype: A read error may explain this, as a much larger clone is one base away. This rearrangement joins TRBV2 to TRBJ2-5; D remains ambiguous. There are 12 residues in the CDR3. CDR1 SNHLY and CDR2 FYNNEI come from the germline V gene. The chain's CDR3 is CANSDSQETQYF. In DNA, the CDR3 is TGTGCCAACAGTGATAGCCAAGAGACCCAGTACTTC.

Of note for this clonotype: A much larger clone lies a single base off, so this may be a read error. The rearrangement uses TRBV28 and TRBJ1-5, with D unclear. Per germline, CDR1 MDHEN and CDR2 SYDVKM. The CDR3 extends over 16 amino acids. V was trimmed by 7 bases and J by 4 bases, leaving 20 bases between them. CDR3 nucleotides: TGTGCCAGCACCCTCTCCGTGGAGAGCTCAAATCAGCCCCAGCATTTT. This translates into CASTLSVESSNQPQHF. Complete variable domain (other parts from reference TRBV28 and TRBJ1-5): DVKVTQSSRYLVKRTGEKVFLECVQDMDHENMFWYRQDPGLGLRLIYFSYDVKMKEKGDIPEGYSVSREKKERFSLILESASTNQTSMYLCASTLSVESSNQPQHFGDGTRLSIL.

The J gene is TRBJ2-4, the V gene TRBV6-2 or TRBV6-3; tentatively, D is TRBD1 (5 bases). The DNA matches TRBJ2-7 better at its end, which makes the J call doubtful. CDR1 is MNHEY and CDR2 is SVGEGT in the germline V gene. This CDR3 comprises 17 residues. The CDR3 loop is CASSFNAIRGASYEQYF. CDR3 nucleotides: TGTGCCAGCAGTTTCAACGCGATTAGGGGTGCCTCCTACGAGCAGTACTTC.

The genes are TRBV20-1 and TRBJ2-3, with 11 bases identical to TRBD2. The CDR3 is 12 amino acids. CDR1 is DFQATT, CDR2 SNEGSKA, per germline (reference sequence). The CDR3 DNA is TGCAGCGTAGCGGGGGGGCCAGGTACGCAGTATTTT. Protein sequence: CSVAGGPGTQYF.

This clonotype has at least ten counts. CDR3 in amino acids: CASSFGAGYTF. The CDR3 nucleotides are TGTGCCAGCAGTTTTGGGGCCGGCTACACCTTC. The chain uses TRBV12-3 or TRBV12-4 and TRBJ1-2; a possible D gene is TRBD1 (5 bases). V was pared by 3 bases and J by 8 bases, with 7 bases between. This CDR3 has 11 amino acids.

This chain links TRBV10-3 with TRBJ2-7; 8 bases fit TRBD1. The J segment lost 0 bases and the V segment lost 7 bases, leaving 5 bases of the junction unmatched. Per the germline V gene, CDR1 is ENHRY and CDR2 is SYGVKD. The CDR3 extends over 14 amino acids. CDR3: CAITGDRSSYEQYF. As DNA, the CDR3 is TGTGCCATCACCGGGGACAGGAGCTCCTACGAGCAGTACTTC.

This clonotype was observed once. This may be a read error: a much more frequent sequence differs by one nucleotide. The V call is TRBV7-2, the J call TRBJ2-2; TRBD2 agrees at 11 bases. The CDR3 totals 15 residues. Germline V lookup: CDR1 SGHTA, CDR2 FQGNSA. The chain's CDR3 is CVSSQLAGGTGELFF. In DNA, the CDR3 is TGTGTCAGCAGCCAGCTAGCGGGAGGCACCGGGGAGCTGTTTTTT.

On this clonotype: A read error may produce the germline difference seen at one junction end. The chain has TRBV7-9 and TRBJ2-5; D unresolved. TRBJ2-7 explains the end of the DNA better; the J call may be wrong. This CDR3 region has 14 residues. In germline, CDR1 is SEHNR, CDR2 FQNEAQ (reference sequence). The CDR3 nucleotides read TGCGCCAGCAGCTTAGGTTCTGCCTCGGACGAGCAGTACTTC. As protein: CASSLGSASDEQYF.

The CDR3 sequence is CASGGRLSSTDTQYF. The CDR3 DNA sequence: TGTGCCAGCGGCGGGAGGCTATCTAGCACAGATACGCAGTATTTT. V gene TRBV6-6 combines with J gene TRBJ2-3, with TRBD2 matching over 8 bases. This CDR3 is built from 15 residues. The junction had 7 bases not matched to a gene; V was cut back by 8 bases and J by 0 bases. CDR1 is MNHNY, CDR2 SVGAGI, per germline (reference sequence).

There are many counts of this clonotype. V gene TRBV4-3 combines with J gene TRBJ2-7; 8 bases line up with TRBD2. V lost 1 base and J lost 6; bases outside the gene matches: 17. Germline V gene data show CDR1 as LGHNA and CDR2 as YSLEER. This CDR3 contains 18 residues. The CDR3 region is CASSQVATFGTRPPEQYF. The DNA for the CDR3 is TGCGCCAGCAGCCAAGTTGCAACTTTTGGGACTAGACCCCCCGAGCAGTACTTC.

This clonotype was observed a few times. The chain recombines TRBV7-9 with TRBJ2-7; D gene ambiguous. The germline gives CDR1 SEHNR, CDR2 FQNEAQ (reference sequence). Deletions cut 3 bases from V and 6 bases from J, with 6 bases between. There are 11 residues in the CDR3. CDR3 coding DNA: TGTGCCAGCAGCTTTGATTTCGAGCAGTACTTC. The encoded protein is CASSFDFEQYF.

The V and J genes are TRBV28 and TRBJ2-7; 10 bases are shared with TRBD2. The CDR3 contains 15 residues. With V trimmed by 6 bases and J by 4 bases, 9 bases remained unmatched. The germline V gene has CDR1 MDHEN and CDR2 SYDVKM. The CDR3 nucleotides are TGTGCCAGCAGGGACCCTAGCGGGGGTGGTTACGAGCAGTACTTC. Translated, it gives CASRDPSGGGYEQYF.

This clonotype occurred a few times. CDR3 region: CASRQTGPNEQYF. The DNA of the CDR3 is TGTGCCAGCAGACAAACAGGGCCGAACGAGCAGTACTTC. The rearrangement joins TRBV12-3 or TRBV12-4 to TRBJ2-7; D is possibly TRBD1 (6 bases). The CDR3 length is 13 residues. Trimming took off 6 bases at V and 5 bases at J, with 14 bases between the two ends.

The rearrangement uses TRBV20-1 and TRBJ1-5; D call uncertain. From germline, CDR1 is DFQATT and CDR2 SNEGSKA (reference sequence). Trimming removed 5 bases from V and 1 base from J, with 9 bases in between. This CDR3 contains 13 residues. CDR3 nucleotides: TGCAGTGCTGAGGACGGAAGCAATCAGCCCCAGCATTTT. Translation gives CSAEDGSNQPQHF.